The 17 T cell receptor beta chains below all came from one sample that was sequenced in a study of blood T cell repertoires in COVID-19. The data were produced by immunoSEQ multiplex PCR, yet TCRdb's version contains in-frame clones alone and is incomplete. The sample records about 200,000 clones, roughly nine tenths being singletons. The sequenced material came from peripheral blood. The receptors stem from a woman aged 65 to 85 with acute or convalescent COVID-19.

This rearrangement joins TRBV19 to TRBJ2-1, with 7 bases identical to TRBD1. Germline CDR1 is LNHDA and CDR2 is SQIVND (reference sequence). The CDR3 sequence is 17 residues long. Losses at the gene ends were 10 bases for V and 6 bases for J; bases not matched to a gene: 21. Here the CDR3 reads CATSPTGTGSIVNEQFF. CDR3 in DNA: TGTGCCACCTCCCCGACAGGGACGGGTTCTATTGTCAATGAGCAGTTCTTC.

The chain recombines TRBV12-3 or TRBV12-4 with TRBJ2-2; 7 bases agree with TRBD1. The CDR3 is made up of 13 amino acids. V shed 6 bases and J 8 bases; nucleotides not matched to a gene: 6. CDR3 DNA sequence: TGTGCCAGCAGACTTACAGGGGCTGGGGAGCTGTTTTTT. The encoded protein is CASRLTGAGELFF.

The J gene is TRBJ1-4, the V gene TRBV29-1; 11 nucleotides align to TRBD1. Germline V gene sequence: CDR1 SQVTM, CDR2 ANQGSEA. The CDR3 runs to 15 residues. The junction had 5 bases not matched to a gene; V was cut back by 0 bases and J by 8 bases. The CDR3 reads CSVEDYGTGGEKLFF. In DNA, the CDR3 is TGCAGCGTTGAAGATTACGGGACAGGGGGAGAAAAACTGTTTTTT.

The chain employs TRBV29-1 and TRBJ1-4; TRBD1 aligns across 9 bases. V shed 7 bases, J shed 3 bases, and the junction held 3 bases outside the gene matches. The V gene's germline CDR1 is SQVTM and CDR2 ANQGSEA. The CDR3 has 13 residues. The CDR3 DNA follows: TGCAGCGGTAGGACAGGGGCTAATGAAAAACTGTTTTTT. It yields the protein CSGRTGANEKLFF.

The chain uses TRBV10-2 and TRBJ1-4, with D perhaps matching TRBD1 (5 bases). Trimming removed 3 bases at V and 2 bases at J, with 13 bases between. Looked up from germline, CDR1 is WSHSY and CDR2 is SAAADI. The CDR3 is made up of 16 amino acids. The CDR3 coding sequence is TGCGCCAGCAGTGATGGGGGGAGGTGGACTAATGAAAAACTGTTTTTT. It encodes CASSDGGRWTNEKLFF.

This CDR3 is CASSPPAGLNQPQHF. Written as DNA, the CDR3 is TGTGCCAGCAGCCCCCCAGCAGGGCTGAATCAGCCCCAGCATTTT. This chain connects TRBV16 to TRBJ1-5, with D perhaps TRBD1 (5 bases). V lost 4 bases, J lost 4 bases, and 14 bases lay in between. The CDR3 sequence is 15 residues long. Germline CDR1 reads KGHSY; CDR2 reads FQNENV.

The chain uses TRBV11-2 and TRBJ1-2; TRBD1 is a possible D gene (5 bases). Germline CDR1 SGHAT, CDR2 FQNNGV. Trimming removed 4 bases from V and 5 bases from J, with 20 bases in between. CDR3 length: 16 residues. For the CDR3, the DNA is TGTGCCAGCAGCTGGTCAGGGCAGCATTCATTTTATGGCTACACCTTC. Translation gives CASSWSGQHSFYGYTF.

This sequence joins TRBV11-2 and TRBJ1-3; D gene unclear. The V gene lost 1 base and the J gene lost 2 bases, with 21 bases spanning the gap. CDR1 SGHAT and CDR2 FQNNGV come from the germline V gene. The CDR3 contains 19 residues. The CDR3 spells CASSLGLRGAGSTGNTIYF. CDR3 bases: TGTGCCAGCAGCTTAGGGTTGCGGGGAGCGGGGTCCACTGGAAACACCATATATTTT.

The chain is built from TRBV19 and TRBJ1-5; D gene unclear. The CDR3 spans 15 residues. Between the trimmed V and J ends, which lost 8 bases and 2 bases, there was a span of 16 bases. Germline values: CDR1 LNHDA, CDR2 SQIVND (reference sequence). The CDR3 protein is CASSEFRGGNQPQHF. The CDR3 nucleotides read TGTGCCAGTTCGGAGTTTCGGGGTGGCAATCAGCCCCAGCATTTT.

The chain joins TRBV5-4 to TRBJ2-3, with TRBD1 matching 8 bases. CDR1 is SGHNT and CDR2 is YYREEE in the germline V gene (reference sequence). CDR3 length: 15 amino acids. The ends lost 4 bases at V and 1 base at J; junction bases unmatched: 5. The CDR3 DNA reads as TGTGCCAGCAGCCGCAAACAGGGGGGCACAGATACGCAGTATTTT. Translation: CASSRKQGGTDTQYF. The whole variable domain, filled in from reference TRBV5-4 and TRBJ2-3, reads ETGVTQSPTHLIKTRGQQVTLRCSSQSGHNTVSWYQQALGQGPQFIFQYYREEENGRGNFPPRFSGLQFPNYSSELNVNALELDDSALYLCASSRKQGGTDTQYFGPGTRLTVL.

Here the CDR3 DNA reads TGCGCCAGCAGCTTGGAACTAGCGGGGCACGAGCAGTACTTC. This codes for CASSLELAGHEQYF. The chain joins TRBV5-1 to TRBJ2-7, with 10 bases lining up with TRBD2. Trimming at V came to 0 bases and at J to 5 bases, leaving 2 bases not matched to a gene. Germline-derived CDR1 and CDR2 are SGHRS and YFSETQ. This CDR3 has 14 amino acids.

The chain is built from TRBV6-2 or TRBV6-3 and TRBJ1-4, with a possible D match to TRBD1 (6 bases). The CDR3 loop spans 19 amino acids. Germline loops: CDR1 MNHEY, CDR2 SVGEGT. V dropped 5 bases and J dropped 7 bases, with 29 bases sitting between them. For the CDR3, the DNA is TGTGCCAGCAGTGCAACCTTAAACGCTCATAGGGGGTCGGCTGAAAAACTGTTTTTT. This translates into CASSATLNAHRGSAEKLFF.

The chain carries TRBV11-2 and TRBJ2-3; TRBD1 agrees at 9 bases. V trimming: 1 base; J trimming: 4 bases; junction bases outside the gene matches: 12. The CDR3 spans 18 residues. CDR1 SGHAT and CDR2 FQNNGV come from the germline V gene. The CDR3 region has the DNA TGTGCCAGCAGCTTAGGAGGGGGGCCGGGACAGGGAGCAGATACGCAGTATTTT. Its protein is CASSLGGGPGQGADTQYF.

The chain carries TRBV5-1 and TRBJ1-4; TRBD1 agrees at 8 bases. This CDR3 contains 14 residues. Germline V gene lookup returns CDR1 SGHRS and CDR2 YFSETQ. Trimming took 4 bases from V and 8 from J; bases not matched to a gene: 7. CDR3 sequence: CASSHGQGGEKLFF. As DNA, the CDR3 is TGCGCCAGCAGCCACGGACAGGGCGGAGAAAAACTGTTTTTT.

This sequence joins TRBV18 and TRBJ1-3; tentatively, D is TRBD1 (6 bases). Trimming took off 2 bases at V and 0 bases at J, with 14 bases between the two ends. The length of the CDR3 is 17 residues. Germline V lookup: CDR1 KGHSH, CDR2 LQKENI. CDR3 nucleotide sequence: TGTGCCAGCTCACCAATCCAACGGGGGGCCTCTGGAAACACCATATATTTT. Its protein product is CASSPIQRGASGNTIYF.

This clone has a single count. This chain uses TRBV2 with TRBJ2-3, with D tentatively TRBD1 (5 bases). Germline CDR1 and CDR2: SNHLY and FYNNEI. CDR3 length equals 15 residues. V lost 7 bases and J lost 2, with 16 bases in between. The CDR3 DNA follows: TGTGCCAGCAAAACATTCAGGGAAGCCACAGATACGCAGTATTTT. Translating gives CASKTFREATDTQYF.

The CDR3 sequence is CASSRRTSGSNEQFF. The DNA of the CDR3 is TGTGCCAGCAGCCGCCGGACTAGCGGGAGCAATGAGCAGTTCTTC. The rearrangement links TRBV13 to TRBJ2-1, with 13 bases matching TRBD2. J gave up 6 bases and V 5 bases, and 4 bases lay outside the gene matches. CDR1 is PRHDT and CDR2 is FYEKMQ in the germline V gene (reference sequence). The CDR3 is 15 residues long.